These 18 T cell receptor beta chains were sequenced from one sample in a study of T cell responses to AZD1222 COVID-19 vaccine. Clones were read by immunoSEQ multiplex PCR, and TCRdb kept only the in-frame ones, dropping some. The sample yields 250,000 to 300,000 clones, around 93% seen once. The specimen was peripheral blood, collected 28 days after the second AZD1222 dose. The receptors come from an adult who received the AZD1222 COVID-19 vaccine.

This clone was detected only once. The gene calls are TRBV24-1 and TRBJ1-2; possibly TRBD1 for D (5 bases). The CDR3 covers 14 residues. The V gene's germline CDR1 is KGHDR and CDR2 SFDVKD. V was trimmed by 4 bases and J by 2 bases, leaving 10 bases between them. The CDR3 is CATSDPDRNYGYTF. DNA for the CDR3: TGTGCCACCAGTGACCCTGACAGAAACTATGGCTACACCTTC.

Written as DNA, the CDR3 is TGTGCCAGCAGCTGGGGACATTTATACGAGCAGTACTTC. Amino acid sequence: CASSWGHLYEQYF. This chain links TRBV14 with TRBJ2-7; perhaps TRBD1 as D (6 bases). The V end was cut by 5 bases, the J end by 4 bases, with 12 bases between. Germline CDR1 is SGHDN and CDR2 is FVKESK. The CDR3 spans 13 residues.

This sequence joins TRBV6-4 and TRBJ2-1, with 9 bases fitting TRBD1. This CDR3 comprises 15 residues. V lost 6 bases and J lost 7; bases outside the gene matches: 10. From germline, CDR1 is MRHNA and CDR2 SNTAGT. DNA for the CDR3: TGTGCCAGCAGCCGAAGCGGGACAGGGATGAATGAGCAGTTCTTC. It is translated as CASSRSGTGMNEQFF.

The chain carries TRBV23-1 and TRBJ2-7; the D gene is possibly TRBD1 (6 bases). TRBV23-1 qualifies as an ORF whose function is uncertain. The V end lost 6 bases, the J end lost 4 bases, and 19 bases lay between the germline ends. The CDR3 loop spans 15 amino acids. DNA for the CDR3: TGCGCCAGCAGCCTTCTCAAGGGGGTTGTGTACGAGCAGTACTTC. Protein: CASSLLKGVVYEQYF.

V and J are TRBV4-1 and TRBJ1-6; D might be TRBD1 (5 bases). The CDR3 has 15 residues. In germline, CDR1 is MGHRA, CDR2 YSYEKL. V was cut by 0 bases and J by 7 bases, with 10 bases left in between. CDR3 sequence reads: CASSQEGRENSPLHF. DNA of the CDR3: TGCGCCAGCAGCCAAGAAGGCAGGGAAAATTCACCCCTCCACTTT.

The CDR3: CASSNPGLPYEQYF. The CDR3 nucleotides read TGTGCCAGCAGTAACCCCGGGCTACCCTACGAGCAGTACTTC. The genes are TRBV28 and TRBJ2-7; D unresolved. CDR1 is MDHEN and CDR2 is SYDVKM in the germline V gene. CDR3 length: 14 amino acids. V dropped 5 bases and J dropped 2 bases, with 13 bases sitting between them.

The CDR3 region has the DNA TGTGCCAGCAGCGTAGGCGGATCTAATTCACCCCTCCACTTT. This codes for CASSVGGSNSPLHF. This chain uses TRBV9 with TRBJ1-6, with unresolved D. With 0 bases removed from V and 6 bases from J, the gap between germline ends came to 7 bases. In germline, CDR1 is SGDLS, CDR2 YYNGEE. The CDR3 spans 14 residues.

The chain joins TRBV29-1 to TRBJ2-3; no definite D call. V shed 5 bases and J shed 3 bases, with 6 bases lying between them. Germline V gene sequence: CDR1 SQVTM, CDR2 ANQGSEA. This CDR3 spans 11 amino acids. CDR3 nucleotides: TGCAGCGTTCTGGAAACAGATACGCAGTATTTT. This translates into CSVLETDTQYF.

The chain combines TRBV18 with TRBJ2-7; D might be TRBD1 or TRBD2, each matching 5 bases. The CDR3 extends over 18 amino acids. In germline, CDR1 is KGHSH, CDR2 LQKENI. V dropped 5 bases and J dropped 2 bases, with 25 bases sitting between them. The CDR3 sequence: CASSSVTGTQLLTYEQYF. CDR3 nucleotides: TGTGCCAGCTCATCTGTCACCGGGACCCAATTACTGACCTACGAGCAGTACTTC.

On this clone: Other DNA sequences in the same sample also yield this CDR3. The rearrangement uses TRBV2 and TRBJ2-7; 12 nucleotides align to TRBD1. The CDR3 has 14 amino acids. Per the germline V gene, CDR1 is SNHLY and CDR2 is FYNNEI. V gave up 4 bases and J gave up 4 bases; unmatched junction bases: 2. The CDR3 loop reads CASSGGQGAYEQYF. The CDR3 nucleotides read TGTGCCAGCAGTGGGGGACAGGGGGCTTACGAGCAGTACTTC.

This sequence joins TRBV28 and TRBJ1-2; no clear D gene. The germline V gene encodes CDR1 MDHEN and CDR2 SYDVKM. The CDR3 totals 15 residues. V gave up 5 bases and J gave up 2 bases, with 15 bases separating them. CDR3 protein: CASSPPAAGNYGYTF. CDR3 nucleotide sequence: TGTGCCAGCAGTCCCCCAGCGGCCGGCAACTATGGCTACACCTTC.

The gene calls are TRBV28 and TRBJ2-7; the match to TRBD1 covers 9 bases. The CDR3 has 15 residues. Trimming at V came to 5 bases and at J to 2 bases, leaving 7 bases not matched to a gene. Per the germline V gene, CDR1 is MDHEN and CDR2 is SYDVKM. This CDR3 reads CASSTPGQGPYEQYF. As DNA, the CDR3 is TGTGCCAGCAGTACCCCGGGACAGGGCCCCTACGAGCAGTACTTC.

The chain combines TRBV20-1 with TRBJ1-1; D gene uncertain. Trimming left V 6 bases short and J 9 bases short, with 11 bases between. Germline V CDR1 and CDR2: DFQATT, SNEGSKA (reference sequence). This CDR3 contains 10 residues. The CDR3 DNA is TGCAGTGCCAAAATGAACCAAGCTTTCTTT. Translating it yields CSAKMNQAFF.

The chain couples TRBV6-5 to TRBJ1-5; a possible D gene is TRBD1 (5 bases). Trimming stripped 8 bases from V and 6 bases from J, with 11 bases between. The germline V gene has CDR1 MNHEY and CDR2 SVGAGI. The CDR3 covers 12 residues. DNA of the CDR3: TGTGCCAGCCCCGGGGGGGGTCAGCCCCAGCATTTT. Encoded protein: CASPGGGQPQHF.

The CDR3 protein is CASSPGGDEQFF. Written as DNA, the CDR3 is TGTGCCAGCAGCCCGGGGGGCGATGAGCAGTTCTTC. The chain combines TRBV7-8 with TRBJ2-1, with D perhaps TRBD2 (7 bases). The CDR3 spans 12 residues. Germline CDR1 SGHVS, CDR2 FQNEAQ. Trimming removed 5 bases from V and 8 bases from J, with 10 bases in between.

This chain connects TRBV6-5 to TRBJ1-6; 7 positions match TRBD1. There are 13 residues in the CDR3. The J segment lost 8 bases and the V segment lost 9 bases, leaving 7 bases of the junction unmatched. CDR1 and CDR2 from the germline V gene are MNHEY and SVGAGI. The CDR3 nucleotides are TGTGCCAGTCGGGAGGGGGCGGATTCACCCCTCCACTTT. It encodes CASREGADSPLHF.

This chain joins TRBV2 and TRBJ1-2; D is possibly TRBD1 (6 bases). The CDR3 is 12 residues long. CDR1 and CDR2 (germline): SNHLY, FYNNEI. V shed 8 bases and J shed 4 bases, with 11 bases lying between them. CDR3 region: CASRGTSYGYTF. CDR3 DNA sequence: TGTGCCAGCCGCGGGACATCCTATGGCTACACCTTC.

This clone was recorded once. The CDR3 region is CASSSGQGAYEQYF. CDR3 DNA: TGTGCCAGCTCCTCGGGACAGGGGGCCTACGAGCAGTACTTC. The chain recombines TRBV18 with TRBJ2-7; 11 bases map to TRBD1. Unmatched junction bases numbered 3, after V lost 6 bases and J lost 2 bases. The germline V gene encodes CDR1 KGHSH and CDR2 LQKENI. The CDR3 covers 14 residues. Full variable domain (remainder filled in from reference TRBV18 and TRBJ2-7): NAGVMQNPRHLVRRRGQEARLRCSPMKGHSHVYWYRQLPEEGLKFMVYLQKENIIDESGMPKERFSAEFPKEGPSILRIQQVVRGDSAAYFCASSSGQGAYEQYFGPGTRLTVT.